These 27 T cell receptor beta chains share one sample of origin, sequenced in a study of PD-L1 blockade in urothelial cancer (dated by TCRdb to 2016 to 2017). Library preparation employed the immunoSEQ multiplex PCR assay. TCRdb provides this immuneACCESS table in a form limited to in-frame rearrangements. Some clones are lacking; in checked studies, under half of them reflect an unresolved V gene, and why the rest are absent is not known. The sample table records 100,000 to 150,000 clones; around 86% of these occur just once. 2.4% of the sample goes to the ten largest clones. The time point tag for this specimen amounts to: peripheral blood 6 weeks after treatment start. Sequencing used PBMCs, obtained around atezolizumab (anti-PD-L1) treatment. The receptors come from a man aged 45-65 years with urothelial cancer.

This clone was seen only a few times. The chain is built from TRBV19 and TRBJ1-5; a possible D gene is TRBD1 (6 bases). The V gene lost 5 bases and the J gene lost 10 bases, with 12 bases spanning the gap. The CDR3 sequence is 12 residues long. Germline V gene lookup returns CDR1 LNHDA and CDR2 SQIVND (reference sequence). The CDR3 loop reads CASSGQSGPQHF. CDR3 in DNA: TGTGCCAGTAGTGGACAGTCGGGCCCCCAGCATTTT. The full variable domain, completed using reference TRBV19 and TRBJ1-5, is DGGITQSPKYLFRKEGQNVTLSCEQNLNHDAMYWYRQDPGQGLRLIYYSQIVNDFQKGDIAEGYSVSREKKESFPLTVTSAQKNPTAFYLCASSGQSGPQHFGDGTRLSIL.

The chain carries TRBV4-1 and TRBJ1-1; D is perhaps TRBD1 (6 bases). Trimming cost V 0 bases and J 2 bases, with 7 bases left between them. The CDR3 is 14 amino acids. Germline V CDR1 and CDR2: MGHRA, YSYEKL. CDR3 region: CASSQEGGNTEAFF. In DNA, the CDR3 is TGCGCCAGCAGCCAAGAAGGGGGAAACACTGAAGCTTTCTTT.

This chain uses TRBV6-1 with TRBJ1-2; 7 bases agree with TRBD1. From germline, CDR1 is MNHNS and CDR2 SASEGT. Trimming removed 3 bases from V and 7 bases from J; junction bases left unmatched: 2. CDR3 size: 12 residues. CDR3 nucleotides: TGTGCCAGCAGTGAGACAGGGTCTGGCTACACCTTC. It yields the protein CASSETGSGYTF.

In DNA form, the CDR3 reads TGTGCCAGCGGCGGAGGATTGACTGAAGCTTTCTTT. Amino acids: CASGGGLTEAFF. This rearrangement joins TRBV6-4 to TRBJ1-1; no definite D call. The V gene lost 8 bases and the J gene lost 5 bases, with 12 bases spanning the gap. CDR1 and CDR2 from the germline V gene are MRHNA and SNTAGT. The CDR3 runs to 12 residues.

This clone showed up just a few times. The V call is TRBV6-5, the J call TRBJ2-3; the D gene is possibly TRBD2 (5 bases). The CDR3 consists of 15 residues. V was pared by 2 bases and J by 0 bases, with 9 bases between. Germline loops: CDR1 MNHEY, CDR2 SVGAGI. The CDR3 region has the DNA TGTGCCAGCAGTTACGGGAGAGCTAGCACAGATACGCAGTATTTT. It encodes CASSYGRASTDTQYF.

CDR3 loop: CASSPGLARETQYF. DNA for the CDR3: TGTGCCAGCAGCCCAGGACTAGCCCGGGAGACCCAGTACTTC. This sequence joins TRBV7-2 and TRBJ2-5, with TRBD2 matching 8 bases. V trimming: 5 bases; J trimming: 5 bases; junction bases outside the gene matches: 7. The germline V gene encodes CDR1 SGHTA and CDR2 FQGNSA. The CDR3 loop spans 14 amino acids.

The rearrangement joins TRBV18 to TRBJ1-1, with D possibly TRBD1 on 6 matching bases. Germline values: CDR1 KGHSH, CDR2 LQKENI. The CDR3 is made up of 13 amino acids. The V end lost 8 bases, the J end lost 1 base, and 11 bases lay between the germline ends. In DNA, the CDR3 is TGTGCCAGCGCAAGGACAGCGAACACTGAAGCTTTCTTT. Amino acid sequence: CASARTANTEAFF.

This clone was seen only a few times. The chain uses TRBV14 and TRBJ1-1; 8 bases align to TRBD1. Germline CDR1 SGHDN, CDR2 FVKESK. J was trimmed by 4 bases and V by 6 bases; bases with no gene match: 7. This CDR3 has 14 amino acids. The CDR3: CASRRQGFGTEAFF. CDR3 nucleotide sequence: TGTGCCAGCAGGAGACAGGGGTTTGGCACTGAAGCTTTCTTT.

This clone was detected only a few times. This sequence joins TRBV6-5 and TRBJ2-5, with 9 bases identical to TRBD1. This CDR3 has 14 residues. V shed 6 bases, J shed 2 bases, and the junction held 4 bases outside the gene matches. The germline CDR1 and CDR2 sequences are MNHEY and SVGAGI. CDR3 loop: CASRGQGSQETQYF. The CDR3 nucleotides read TGTGCCAGCAGGGGACAGGGATCGCAAGAGACCCAGTACTTC.

The CDR3 region has the DNA TGTGCCAGCAGTTTATACCGGAGGGGCGGCAATCAGCCCCAGCATTTT. Protein product: CASSLYRRGGNQPQHF. The rearrangement links TRBV28 to TRBJ1-5; possibly TRBD1 for D (5 bases). Germline V gives CDR1 MDHEN, CDR2 SYDVKM. The CDR3 length is 16 residues. Trimming took off 1 base at V and 2 bases at J, with 12 bases between the two ends.

The genes are TRBV18 and TRBJ2-1; the match to TRBD2 covers 11 bases. The germline gives CDR1 KGHSH, CDR2 LQKENI. The CDR3 runs to 15 residues. The V gene end was trimmed by 6 bases and the J gene end by 2 bases; junction bases not matched to a gene: 3. CDR3 DNA: TGTGCCAGCTCCTCGGGACTAGCGGCCTACAATGAGCAGTTCTTC. Protein: CASSSGLAAYNEQFF.

Remarks on this clone: Distinct nucleotide sequences in the sample also encode this CDR3. The chain couples TRBV28 to TRBJ1-2; the D gene is possibly TRBD1 (5 bases). The CDR3 has 12 amino acids. The V end lost 3 bases, the J end lost 5 bases, and 7 bases lay between the germline ends. In germline, CDR1 is MDHEN, CDR2 SYDVKM. The chain's CDR3 is CASSLGLYGYTF. In DNA, the CDR3 is TGTGCCAGCAGTTTGGGGCTGTATGGCTACACCTTC.

The chain links TRBV6-1 to TRBJ1-6; D not certain. CDR1 MNHNS and CDR2 SASEGT come from the germline V gene. The CDR3 runs 13 residues. With 7 bases removed from V and 7 bases from J, the gap between germline ends came to 11 bases. As DNA, the CDR3 is TGTGCCAGCACCTATCAGACAAATTCACCCCTCCACTTT. Its protein product is CASTYQTNSPLHF.

CDR3 nucleotide sequence: TGTGCCAGCAGTAGAGAGGACACCTACGAGCAGTACTTC. Residues: CASSREDTYEQYF. This sequence joins TRBV9 and TRBJ2-7, with a weak D call TRBD1 (5 bases). V lost 5 bases and J 2 bases, leaving 11 bases between the germline ends. The CDR3 runs to 13 residues. Germline loops: CDR1 SGDLS, CDR2 YYNGEE.

The V gene is TRBV28, the J gene TRBJ2-1, with 13 bases matching TRBD2. Trimming took 6 bases from V and 10 from J; bases not matched to a gene: 6. CDR1 is MDHEN and CDR2 is SYDVKM in the germline V gene. The CDR3 runs 14 residues. Here the CDR3 reads CASSPGLAGKEQFF. The CDR3 DNA reads TGTGCCAGCAGCCCGGGACTAGCGGGAAAAGAGCAGTTCTTC.

The chain uses TRBV19 and TRBJ2-2; TRBD1 aligns across 7 bases. The CDR3 spans 13 residues. J lost 2 bases, V lost 10 bases, and 4 bases had no gene match. The germline CDR1 and CDR2 sequences are LNHDA and SQIVND (reference sequence). The CDR3 coding sequence is TGTGCCACCCGGGACAGAAACACCGGGGAGCTGTTTTTT. Its translation is CATRDRNTGELFF. Full variable domain (rest looked up from reference TRBV19 and TRBJ2-2): DGGITQSPKYLFRKEGQNVTLSCEQNLNHDAMYWYRQDPGQGLRLIYYSQIVNDFQKGDIAEGYSVSREKKESFPLTVTSAQKNPTAFYLCATRDRNTGELFFGEGSRLTVL.

DNA of the CDR3: TGCGCCAGCAGTCAACAGGGGGTTGGGCCCACTGAAGCTTTCTTT. Its protein is CASSQQGVGPTEAFF. The chain links TRBV10-1 to TRBJ1-1; 8 positions agree with TRBD1. V lost 5 bases to trimming and J lost 4 bases; unmatched junction nucleotides: 9. The CDR3 is made up of 15 amino acids. Germline values: CDR1 WNHNN, CDR2 SYGVQD (reference sequence).

This clone appeared a single time. V gene TRBV7-2 combines with J gene TRBJ1-2; 9 bases align to TRBD1. The ends lost 6 bases at V and 2 bases at J; junction bases unmatched: 7. This CDR3 comprises 15 residues. Looked up from germline, CDR1 is SGHTA and CDR2 is FQGNSA. The CDR3: CASRLSQGANYGYTF. The CDR3 bases are TGTGCCAGCAGACTATCACAGGGGGCCAACTATGGCTACACCTTC.

This chain connects TRBV28 to TRBJ2-7, with D perhaps matching TRBD2 (6 bases). Germline CDR1 is MDHEN and CDR2 is SYDVKM. This CDR3 is 14 amino acids long. Deletions cut 6 bases from V and 6 bases from J, with 18 bases between. The CDR3 DNA reads as TGTGCCAGCAGCCAGACGGAGGGGCTTTCCGAGCAGTACTTC. Translation gives CASSQTEGLSEQYF.

The genes are TRBV14 and TRBJ2-2, with D hard to call. Per the germline V gene, CDR1 is SGHDN and CDR2 is FVKESK. V lost 2 bases and J lost 7, with 8 bases in between. The length of the CDR3 is 13 residues. As DNA, the CDR3 is TGTGCCAGCAGCCAAATATTCGGCGGGGAGCTGTTTTTT. This gives the protein CASSQIFGGELFF.

This clone was found a few times. The chain joins TRBV13 to TRBJ1-2; the D gene is possibly TRBD1 (6 bases). The CDR3 totals 14 residues. Germline CDR1 PRHDT, CDR2 FYEKMQ (reference sequence). Trimming removed 5 bases from V and 4 bases from J, with 14 bases in between. The CDR3 nucleotides are TGTGCCAGCAGCGGGGGAGGGGGAACCTATGGCTACACCTTC. Translation gives CASSGGGGTYGYTF.

The chain couples TRBV29-1 to TRBJ2-1; 8 bases are a match to TRBD2. The CDR3 totals 13 residues. The ends lost 4 bases at V and 8 bases at J; junction bases unmatched: 7. Germline loops: CDR1 SQVTM, CDR2 ANQGSEA. The CDR3, as DNA: TGCAGCGTTGCCGGACTAGCTCCTGATGAGCAGTTCTTC. It is translated as CSVAGLAPDEQFF.

The chain uses TRBV15 and TRBJ2-3; 8 bases are a match to TRBD2. The germline V gene has CDR1 LNHNV and CDR2 YYDKDF (reference sequence). V shed 5 bases, J shed 3 bases, and the junction held 16 bases outside the gene matches. The CDR3 sequence is 18 residues long. The CDR3: CATSRRGLMGGRTDTQYF. CDR3 in DNA: TGTGCCACCAGCCGACGGGGTTTAATGGGCGGGAGGACAGATACGCAGTATTTT.

The V call is TRBV18, the J call TRBJ1-2, with unresolved D. The CDR3 has 10 amino acids. The V and J ends lost 3 bases and 6 bases respectively, with 2 bases between them. The V gene's germline CDR1 is KGHSH and CDR2 LQKENI. The CDR3: CASSPNGYTF. The CDR3 DNA is TGTGCCAGCTCACCTAATGGCTACACCTTC.

This clone was picked up one time. The V gene is TRBV11-2, the J gene TRBJ2-5, with D possibly TRBD1 on 6 matching bases. The V and J ends lost 5 bases and 5 bases respectively, with 18 bases between them. The length of the CDR3 is 15 residues. Per the germline V gene, CDR1 is SGHAT and CDR2 is FQNNGV. The CDR3 protein is CASSRGEARGETQYF. For the CDR3, the DNA is TGTGCCAGCAGCAGAGGGGAAGCGAGGGGGGAGACCCAGTACTTC.

The table lists this clone with a few counts. This chain connects TRBV4-1 to TRBJ2-1; the match to TRBD2 covers 12 bases. The germline V gene encodes CDR1 MGHRA and CDR2 YSYEKL. CDR3 length equals 20 residues. The junction had 12 bases not matched to a gene; V was cut back by 0 bases and J by 3 bases. The CDR3 reads CASSQESLSLGLAGYNEQFF. The CDR3 DNA follows: TGCGCCAGCAGCCAAGAATCCCTCAGCCTGGGACTAGCGGGCTACAATGAGCAGTTCTTC.

CDR3 in amino acids: CASSMGRGQADTQYF. In DNA form, the CDR3 reads TGTGCCAGCAGCATGGGCAGGGGGCAGGCAGATACGCAGTATTTT. The chain recombines TRBV5-4 with TRBJ2-3, with 8 bases matching TRBD1. From germline, CDR1 is SGHNT and CDR2 YYREEE (reference sequence). V shed 4 bases, J shed 4 bases, and the junction held 8 bases outside the gene matches. The length of the CDR3 is 15 residues.